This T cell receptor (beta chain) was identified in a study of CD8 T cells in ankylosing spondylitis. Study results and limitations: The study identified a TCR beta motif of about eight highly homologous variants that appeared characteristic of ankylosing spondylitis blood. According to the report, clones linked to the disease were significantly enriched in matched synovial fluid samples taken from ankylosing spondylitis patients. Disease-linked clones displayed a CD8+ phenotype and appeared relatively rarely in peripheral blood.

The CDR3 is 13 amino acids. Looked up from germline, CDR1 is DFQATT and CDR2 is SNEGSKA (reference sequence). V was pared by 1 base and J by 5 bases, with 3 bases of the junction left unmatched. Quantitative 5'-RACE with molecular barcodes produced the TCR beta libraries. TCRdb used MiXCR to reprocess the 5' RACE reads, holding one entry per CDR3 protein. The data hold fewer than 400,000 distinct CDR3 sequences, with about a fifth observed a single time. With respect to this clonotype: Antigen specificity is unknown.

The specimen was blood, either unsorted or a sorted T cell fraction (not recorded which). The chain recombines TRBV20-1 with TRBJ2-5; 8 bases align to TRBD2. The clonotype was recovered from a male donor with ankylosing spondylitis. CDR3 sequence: CSARAAGVETQYF. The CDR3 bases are TGCAGTGCTAGAGCAGCGGGAGTGGAGACCCAGTACTTC.